This TCR beta chain appears in the sequencing data of a study of CD8+ T cells in alopecia areata. cDNA reverse transcribed from extracted RNA served as the sequencing template. Using immunoSEQ multiplex PCR, the repertoire was profiled, and TCRdb retains in-frame clones only, with some absent. The data show approximately 180,000 clones, approximately 56% seen once. Collected material from alopecia areata patients comprised lesional scalp punch biopsies and peripheral blood. Sample: CD4+ T cells sorted from blood, taken at week 0. The sequence derives from a human donor with alopecia areata.

In DNA, the CDR3 is TGCGCCAGCAGCTTGCAGGGGCCCTATGGCTACACCTTC. Its protein product is CASSLQGPYGYTF. The chain carries TRBV5-1 and TRBJ1-2; D possibly corresponds to TRBD1 (6 bases). CDR3 length: 13 residues. Germline lookup yields CDR1 SGHRS and CDR2 YFSETQ. Trimming took off 1 base at V and 4 bases at J, with 8 bases between the two ends.